One sample yielded the 17 T cell receptor beta chains listed below, sequenced in a study of PD-1 blockade in classical Hodgkin lymphoma. The method was immunoSEQ multiplex PCR; TCRdb's version includes in-frame clones alone and lacks a portion of them. The sample has around 9,600 clones, 80% to 90% seen once. Described time point: cycle 4 day 1 (C4D1), after 5 to 7 weeks of nivolumab. With no exception, relapse followed autologous stem cell transplantation in all patients, and brentuximab vedotin exposure varied. Sequences were derived from peripheral blood mononuclear cells (PBMCs), sampled before the fourth cycle of nivolumab. The receptors here all came from a human donor with classical Hodgkin lymphoma.

CDR3 bases: TGCGCCAGCAGCCAAGAATGGACAGACTCTGGAAACACCATATATTTT. It yields the protein CASSQEWTDSGNTIYF. The chain carries TRBV4-1 and TRBJ1-3; D may be TRBD1 (6 bases). The ends were cut back, 0 bases at V and 0 bases at J, with 9 bases in the middle. The germline CDR1 and CDR2 sequences are MGHRA and YSYEKL. The CDR3 loop spans 16 amino acids.

This chain links TRBV10-3 with TRBJ2-7; no clear D gene. V was shortened by 0 bases and J by 6 bases, with 6 bases between the two germline ends. Per the germline V gene, CDR1 is ENHRY and CDR2 is SYGVKD. The CDR3 is 12 residues long. The CDR3 DNA follows: TGTGCCATCAGTGAGTCTACGCTCGAGCAGTACTTC. The encoded protein is CAISESTLEQYF.

This clone was counted once. The chain couples TRBV5-1 to TRBJ1-1; D gene ambiguous. Germline CDR1 SGHRS, CDR2 YFSETQ. There are 13 residues in the CDR3. V was shortened by 2 bases and J by 8 bases, with 13 bases between the two germline ends. CDR3 nucleotides: TGCGCCAGCAGCTTTGGTCAGTCAAGGGAAGCTTTCTTT. Encoded protein: CASSFGQSREAFF.

The rearrangement links TRBV5-4 to TRBJ2-7; 9 nucleotides line up with TRBD2. The CDR3 has 13 residues. The V and J ends lost 7 bases and 1 base, in that order; junction bases with no gene match: 3. The germline gives CDR1 SGHNT, CDR2 YYREEE (reference sequence). The DNA for the CDR3 is TGTGCCAGCGGGCGGGGGGGATCCTACGAGCAGTACTTC. The encoded protein is CASGRGGSYEQYF.

In this sample, this clone turned up once. This rearrangement joins TRBV28 to TRBJ1-4; D gene uncertain. Germline CDR1 reads MDHEN; CDR2 reads SYDVKM. This CDR3 contains 13 residues. Deletions cut 4 bases from V and 0 bases from J, with 3 bases between. The CDR3 DNA reads as TGTGCCAGCAGTTCTGCAACTAATGAAAAACTGTTTTTT. Amino acids: CASSSATNEKLFF.

The chain couples TRBV18 to TRBJ2-5; 8 nucleotides match TRBD1. Germline values: CDR1 KGHSH, CDR2 LQKENI. The CDR3 contains 15 residues. J lost 3 bases, V lost 0 bases, and 3 bases had no gene match. CDR3 coding DNA: TGTGCCAGCTCACCACCGAGGACAGGGAAAGAGACCCAGTACTTC. Amino acids: CASSPPRTGKETQYF.

CDR3 region: CASSPGTSGGRSSTDTQYF. Written as DNA, the CDR3 is TGCGCCAGCAGCCCGGGGACTAGCGGGGGGCGCTCTAGCACAGATACGCAGTATTTT. This chain uses TRBV5-1 with TRBJ2-3; 15 bases align to TRBD2. The CDR3 loop spans 19 amino acids. J was trimmed by 0 bases and V by 4 bases; bases with no gene match: 9. CDR1 is SGHRS, CDR2 YFSETQ, per germline.

This chain connects TRBV6-1 to TRBJ1-6; D gene unclear. Trimming took off 5 bases at V and 0 bases at J, with 2 bases between the two ends. In germline, CDR1 is MNHNS, CDR2 SASEGT. This CDR3 has 13 amino acids. In DNA, the CDR3 is TGTGCCAGCAGTAACTCCTATAATTCACCCCTCCACTTT. Residues: CASSNSYNSPLHF.

The J gene is TRBJ2-4, the V gene TRBV19; TRBD1 agrees at 11 bases. The CDR3 has 14 residues. The trim removed 5 bases at V and 8 bases at J, leaving 5 bases unmatched. In germline, CDR1 is LNHDA, CDR2 SQIVND (reference sequence). CDR3 region: CASSSGTGGDIQYF. The CDR3 DNA is TGTGCCAGTAGTTCAGGGACAGGGGGAGACATTCAGTACTTC.

The rearrangement joins TRBV9 to TRBJ2-1; D possibly corresponds to TRBD2 (6 bases). V was clipped by 4 bases and J by 8 bases, with 16 bases between them. This CDR3 has 14 residues. Germline CDR1 reads SGDLS; CDR2 reads YYNGEE. The CDR3 DNA is TGTGCCAGCAGCCCACCCGGAGGGTTCCATGAGCAGTTCTTC. It translates to CASSPPGGFHEQFF.

The genes are TRBV5-6 and TRBJ2-7; TRBD1 agrees at 11 bases. The trim removed 4 bases at V and 7 bases at J, leaving 4 bases unmatched. Germline CDR1 and CDR2: SGHDT and YYEEEE. The length of the CDR3 is 13 residues. The CDR3 spells CASSLGTGGEQYF. Written as DNA, the CDR3 is TGTGCCAGCAGCCTGGGGACAGGGGGGGAGCAGTACTTC.

The CDR3 protein is CASSLGGQLNTGELFF. CDR3 coding DNA: TGTGCCAGCTCACTTGGGGGACAGTTGAACACCGGGGAGCTGTTTTTT. This chain links TRBV18 with TRBJ2-2; 7 nucleotides match TRBD1. The CDR3 spans 16 residues. V lost 4 bases, J lost 1 base, and 6 bases stayed unmatched. Germline CDR1 reads KGHSH; CDR2 reads LQKENI.

The chain links TRBV12-1 to TRBJ2-3. TRBV12-1 is a documented pseudogene. The CDR3 has 18 residues. CDR3 coding DNA: TGTGCCAGCAGCTTTGGAGTCTGGGGATCGTTCAGCACAGATACGCAGTATTTT. This encodes CASSFGVWGSFSTDTQYF.

The CDR3 DNA follows: TGTGCTAGTGGTTTGAAGCTCGGACAGGGCGGGTCACCCCTCCACTTT. Its protein product is CASGLKLGQGGSPLHF. This sequence joins TRBV12-5 and TRBJ1-6, with 8 bases that match TRBD1. The CDR3 loop spans 16 amino acids. The germline CDR1 and CDR2 sequences are LGHNT and FRNRAP. V shed 2 bases, J shed 10 bases, and the junction held 10 bases outside the gene matches.

This chain joins TRBV28 and TRBJ2-5; D is ambiguous. Germline V gives CDR1 MDHEN, CDR2 SYDVKM. This CDR3 is built from 14 residues. V lost 3 bases, J lost 0 bases, and 8 bases lay in between. CDR3: CASSFHSNQETQYF. The CDR3 nucleotides are TGTGCCAGCAGTTTTCACAGCAACCAAGAGACCCAGTACTTC.

The rearrangement uses TRBV4-1 and TRBJ2-3; perhaps TRBD2 as D (6 bases). The germline V and J ends were trimmed by 1 base and 3 bases, with 14 bases remaining between them. The CDR3 length is 16 residues. Germline V gives CDR1 MGHRA, CDR2 YSYEKL. CDR3 in amino acids: CASSQGQGGSTDTQYF. In nucleotides, the CDR3 is TGCGCCAGCAGCCAAGGCCAGGGAGGCAGTACAGATACGCAGTATTTT.

J is TRBJ1-2 and V is TRBV2; D is unclear. V was trimmed by 6 bases and J by 1 base, leaving 12 bases between them. CDR3 size: 14 residues. Germline lookup yields CDR1 SNHLY and CDR2 FYNNEI. CDR3 sequence: CASSGGELNYGYTF. As DNA, the CDR3 is TGTGCCAGCAGCGGAGGTGAACTTAACTATGGCTACACCTTC.